Here is one T cell receptor beta chain with its context. Its antigen remains unidentified. No clone much larger than this one lies a single base away; base qualities are absent. The data are from a study of beta chain features in type 1 diabetes (dated by TCRdb to the late 2010s). For the study in its entirety: Mean age, gender distribution, total cell number and subset yield were not different between patients and healthy donors. A total of approximately 100,000,000 sorted cells were examined across all samples, and the number of cells per subset was strongly correlated with RNA yield. In the study, recently diagnosed type 1 diabetes patients and matched healthy donors were compared on the TCRB repertoires of their sorted circulating CD4+ T cell subsets. Naive and central memory subsets were obtained from all 30 or so donors, but regulatory and stem cell-like memory subsets were isolated from only 8 patients and roughly 8 healthy donors. Overall results and qualifications from the work: Naive, central memory and regulatory TCRB repertoires appeared to be more similar among patients than among healthy donors. Because cDNA was sequenced instead of genomic DNA, highly expressing activated cells could be over-represented, though the groups showed no difference in activation or CD3 levels. Patients with type 1 diabetes made fewer insertions and deleted more nucleotides at VDJ recombination sites, implying thymic rearrangement abnormalities. Shorter templates might have been favored by PCR, but patient and control samples were amplified and corrected together, so both groups would have been affected equally by any skew. HLA sub-analyses involved small numbers of individuals, so any influence of HLA type on TCRB rearrangement remained unresolved. In all four CD4+ subsets, TCRB CDR3 length was moderately but significantly shorter in type 1 diabetes patients.

The High Capacity cDNA Reverse Transcription Kit was used to reverse transcribe all of the isolated RNA, meaning that expressed TCRB transcripts were what got sequenced. Naive, central memory and regulatory T cell samples underwent deep immunoSEQ sequencing, averaging roughly 3.4 million total reads per sample. Sorted cells were lysed in RLT buffer, and RNA was extracted using DNase-treated RNeasy Micro or Mini kits according to cell number. To prevent cross-contamination, every cell subset was processed on its own, while patient and healthy donor samples were processed together. The immunoSEQ multiplex PCR was used to amplify TCRB sequences from cDNA, generating 87-bp fragments that spanned the CDR3 region. The amplicons were sequenced using the Illumina HiSeq platform. The published analysis was carried out like this. PCR bias was computationally corrected using synthetic template baselines, reads within Hamming distance 2 were collapsed, and singletons that could not be merged were discarded. Reads were aligned against IMGT to assign V, D and J genes, CDR3 length and insertions or deletions at six rearrangement sites. Within each subset, clonotype counts were normalized to the number of sorted cells before true diversity and Gini coefficients were calculated with the tcR R package. The overlap coefficient, calculated on TCRB nucleotide sequences, was used to measure repertoire sharing. TCRdb took over this immuneACCESS table, retaining in-frame rearrangements with V and J assigned. Such tables are incomplete; in checked studies, under half of the missing clones stem from an unresolved V gene, and the remainder is unexplained. D and trimming were read from the DNA, whereas the V and J calls and clone size are those reported in that table. Across this sample there are more than 150,000 clones, with about 9.8% seen only once. Less than 3% of the sample belongs to the ten largest clones.

V ends up 3 bases short and J 4 bases short, with an unmatched junction base count of 7. Taken from the germline V gene (reference sequence), the CDR1 and CDR2 loops are GTSNPN and SVGIG. The CDR3, from cysteine to phenylalanine, totals 14 residues. Solely the CDR3 DNA is kept, with 42 bases framed from the first base. A single peripheral blood draw of around 0.11 L on average was collected from each donor into heparinised tubes. A BD FACSAria II was used to sort naive, central memory, regulatory and stem cell-like memory CD4+ T cells with a panel that included CD45RO, CCR7, CD25, CD127, CD95 and CD27. A purity above 95% was achieved for all sorted populations. PBMCs were separated immediately by Lymphoprep density gradient centrifugation and were stained directly, without being cultured. To minimize batch effects, samples were stained and sorted in pairs, one healthy donor with one patient per experiment.

Recombination linked TRBV30 to TRBJ1-2; 8 bases in the middle match TRBD1. Material for sequencing was central memory CD4+ T cells from blood. The clonotype was recovered from a woman under 30 in good health. The nucleotide sequence is given as TGTGCCTGGAGGGTGGACAGGGTGAGCTATGGCTACACCTTC. The resulting protein is CAWRVDRVSYGYTF.